This paragraph reports one T cell receptor beta chain. The data derive from a study of blood T cell repertoires in COVID-19. TCRdb's copy holds only in-frame clones and misses some; the assay was immunoSEQ multiplex PCR. The table records over 150,000 clones, 75% to 85% of them present only once. Germline-derived CDR1 and CDR2 are KGHSH and LQKENI. V was cut by 4 bases and J by 5 bases, with 11 bases left in between. CDR3 size: 14 residues. The origin of this receptor is an elderly woman with COVID-19, enrolled during active disease. The sample taken for sequencing was peripheral blood. V gene TRBV18 combines with J gene TRBJ2-2, with a weak D call TRBD1 (6 bases). CDR3 bases: TGTGCCAGCTCACGGTTACAGGGTACCGGGGAGCTGTTTTTT. It codes for CASSRLQGTGELFF.